This T cell receptor (beta chain) was retrieved from a study of blood T cell repertoires in COVID-19. The V gene end was trimmed by 0 bases and the J gene end by 2 bases; junction bases not matched to a gene: 1. The CDR3 is 15 residues long. Germline V gives CDR1 SGDLS, CDR2 YYNGEE. Source study methods: Estimation of nucleated cell counts relied on the amplification of reference gene primers. Here immunoSEQ multiplex PCR was the method, and the copy in TCRdb shows in-frame clones only, minus some. Clone size and the V and J calls come from that table; the DNA yielded D and trimming. Among about 240,000 clones listed, approximately 87% were seen once.

Source material: peripheral blood. The clonotype originates from a man aged 55 to 69 with acute or convalescent COVID-19. The chain joins TRBV9 to TRBJ2-2; TRBD2 aligns across 7 bases. The CDR3 DNA sequence: TGTGCCAGCAGCGTAGGCGGGAGTAACACCGGGGAGCTGTTTTTT. As protein: CASSVGGSNTGELFF.